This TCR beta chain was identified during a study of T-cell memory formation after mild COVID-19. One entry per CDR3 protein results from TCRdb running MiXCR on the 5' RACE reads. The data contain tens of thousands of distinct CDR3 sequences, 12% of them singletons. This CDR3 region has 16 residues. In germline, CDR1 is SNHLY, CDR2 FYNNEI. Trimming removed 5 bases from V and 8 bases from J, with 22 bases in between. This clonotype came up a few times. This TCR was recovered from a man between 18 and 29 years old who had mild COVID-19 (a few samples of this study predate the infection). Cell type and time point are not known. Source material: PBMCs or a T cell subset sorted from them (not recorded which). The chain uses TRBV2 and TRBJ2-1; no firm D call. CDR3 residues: CASSPLGRTSKDEQFF. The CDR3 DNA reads TGTGCCAGCAGTCCCCTTGGCCGGACCTCTAAGGATGAGCAGTTCTTC.